This TCR beta chain was identified during a study of blood T cell repertoires in COVID-19. Looking at the study overall: Some COVID-19 samples were acute and others convalescent; all came from the United States, Italy and Spain. The cDNA or gDNA used as material had been derived from T cells, B-cell-depleted T cells, or PBMCs.

The CDR3 sequence is 16 residues long. V lost 5 bases to trimming and J lost 0 bases; unmatched junction nucleotides: 9. Germline CDR1 and CDR2: LNHDA and SQIVND (reference sequence). Seattle's enrolled individuals joined amid active infection and were then monitored longitudinally. Original handling: Reference gene primer amplification yielded estimated nucleated cell counts. Sequencing was performed with immunoSEQ multiplex PCR; in TCRdb, only in-frame clones are kept and a portion is missing. D and trimming were read from the DNA, whereas the V and J calls and clone size are those reported in that table. The repertoire consists of approximately 240,000 clones, with 83% occurring once and the leading ten covering 1.3%.

The chain uses TRBV19 and TRBJ2-7; the match to TRBD2 covers 8 bases. Sequencing used peripheral blood. This TCR came from a woman aged 30 to 39 with COVID-19, enrolled during active disease. This chain's CDR3 is CASSVLLAVHSYEQYF. The CDR3 DNA reads TGTGCCAGTAGTGTTTTACTAGCGGTTCACTCCTACGAGCAGTACTTC.